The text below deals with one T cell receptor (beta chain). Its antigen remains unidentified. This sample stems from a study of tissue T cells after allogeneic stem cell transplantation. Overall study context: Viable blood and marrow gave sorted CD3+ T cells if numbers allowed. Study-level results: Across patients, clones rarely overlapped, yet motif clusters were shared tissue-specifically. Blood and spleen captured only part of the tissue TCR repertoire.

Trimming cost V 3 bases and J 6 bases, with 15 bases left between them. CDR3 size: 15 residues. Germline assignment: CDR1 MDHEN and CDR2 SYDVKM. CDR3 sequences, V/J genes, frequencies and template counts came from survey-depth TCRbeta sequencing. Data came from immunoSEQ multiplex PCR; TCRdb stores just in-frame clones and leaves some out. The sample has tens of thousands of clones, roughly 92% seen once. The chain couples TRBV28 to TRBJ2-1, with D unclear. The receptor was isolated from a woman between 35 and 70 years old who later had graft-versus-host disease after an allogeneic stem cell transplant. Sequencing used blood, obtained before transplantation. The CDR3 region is CASSFQVVTPNEQFF. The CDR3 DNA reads TGTGCCAGCAGTTTCCAGGTGGTCACTCCCAATGAGCAGTTCTTC.